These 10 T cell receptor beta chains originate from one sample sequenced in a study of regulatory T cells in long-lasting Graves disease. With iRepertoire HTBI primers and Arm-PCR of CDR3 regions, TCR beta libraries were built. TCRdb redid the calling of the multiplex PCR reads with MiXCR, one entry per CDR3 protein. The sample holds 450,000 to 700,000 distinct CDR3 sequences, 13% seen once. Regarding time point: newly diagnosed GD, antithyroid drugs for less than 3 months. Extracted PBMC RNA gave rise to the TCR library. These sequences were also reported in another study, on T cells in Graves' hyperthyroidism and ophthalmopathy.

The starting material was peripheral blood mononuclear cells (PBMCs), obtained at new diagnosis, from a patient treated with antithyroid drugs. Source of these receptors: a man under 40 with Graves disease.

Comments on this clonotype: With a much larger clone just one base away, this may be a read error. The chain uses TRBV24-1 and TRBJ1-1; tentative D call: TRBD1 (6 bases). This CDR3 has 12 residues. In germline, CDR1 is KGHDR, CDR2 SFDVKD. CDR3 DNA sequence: TGTGCCACCAGAGGGGGGAACACTGGAGCTTTCTTT. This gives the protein CATRGGNTGAFF.

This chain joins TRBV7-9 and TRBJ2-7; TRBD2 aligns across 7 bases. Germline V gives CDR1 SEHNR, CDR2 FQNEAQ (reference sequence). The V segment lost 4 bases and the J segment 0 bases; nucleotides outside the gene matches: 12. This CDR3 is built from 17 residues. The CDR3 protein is CASSYPRGSRISYEQYF. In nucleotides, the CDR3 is TGTGCCAGCAGCTACCCCCGCGGGAGTCGCATCTCCTACGAGCAGTACTTC. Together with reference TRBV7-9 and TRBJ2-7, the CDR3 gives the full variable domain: DTGVSQNPRHKITKRGQNVTFRCDPISEHNRLYWYRQTLGQGPEFLTYFQNEAQLEKSRLLSDRFSAERPKGSFSTLEIQRTEQGDSAMYLCASSYPRGSRISYEQYFGPGTRLTVT.

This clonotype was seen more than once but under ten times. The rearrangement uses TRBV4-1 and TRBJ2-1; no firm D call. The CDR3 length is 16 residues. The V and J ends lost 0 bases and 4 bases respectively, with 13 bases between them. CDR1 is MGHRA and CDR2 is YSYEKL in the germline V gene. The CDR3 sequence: CASSQEPTSRYNEQFF. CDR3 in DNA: TGCGCCAGCAGCCAAGAACCCACCTCCAGATACAATGAGCAGTTCTTC.

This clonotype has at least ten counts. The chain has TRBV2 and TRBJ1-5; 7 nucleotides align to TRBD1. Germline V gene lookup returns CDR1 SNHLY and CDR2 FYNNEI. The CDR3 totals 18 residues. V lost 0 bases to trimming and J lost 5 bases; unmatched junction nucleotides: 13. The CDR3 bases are TGTGCCAGCAGTGAAGCGCTAGCAACAAGGGGGCATTATCAGCCCCAGCATTTT. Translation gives CASSEALATRGHYQPQHF.

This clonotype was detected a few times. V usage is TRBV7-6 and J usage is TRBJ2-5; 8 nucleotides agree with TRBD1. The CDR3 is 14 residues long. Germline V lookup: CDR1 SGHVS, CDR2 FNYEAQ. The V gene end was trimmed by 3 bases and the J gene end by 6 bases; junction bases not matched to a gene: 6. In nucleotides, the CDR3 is TGTGCCAGCAGCTTCAGAACAGGGGGAAAGACCCAGTACTTC. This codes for CASSFRTGGKTQYF. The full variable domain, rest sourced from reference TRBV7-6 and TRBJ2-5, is GAGVSQSPRYKVTKRGQDVALRCDPISGHVSLYWYRQALGQGPEFLTYFNYEAQQDKSGLPNDRFSAERPEGSISTLTIQRTEQRDSAMYRCASSFRTGGKTQYFGPGTRLLVL.

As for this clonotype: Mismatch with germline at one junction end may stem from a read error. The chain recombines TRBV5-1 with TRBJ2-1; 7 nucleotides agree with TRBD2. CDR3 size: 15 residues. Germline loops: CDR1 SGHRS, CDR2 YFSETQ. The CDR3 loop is CASTLGGASYNERFF. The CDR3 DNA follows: TGCGCCAGCACCCTGGGAGGGGCCTCCTACAATGAGCGGTTCTTC.

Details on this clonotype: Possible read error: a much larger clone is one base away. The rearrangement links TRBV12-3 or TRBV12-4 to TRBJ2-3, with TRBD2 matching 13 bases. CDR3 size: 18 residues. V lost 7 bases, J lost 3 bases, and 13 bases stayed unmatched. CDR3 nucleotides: TGTGCCAGCAACCCGCATATACTAGCGGGAGGGCCGACAGATACGCAGTATTTT. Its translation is CASNPHILAGGPTDTQYF.

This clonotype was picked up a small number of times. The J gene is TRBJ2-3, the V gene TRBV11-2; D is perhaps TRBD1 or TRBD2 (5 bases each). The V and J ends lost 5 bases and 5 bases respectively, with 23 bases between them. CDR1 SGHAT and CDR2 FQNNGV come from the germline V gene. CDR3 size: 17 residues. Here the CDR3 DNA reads TGTGCCAGCAGCGCAAGGTGGGACCCCGAGGTGGAAGATACGCAGTATTTT. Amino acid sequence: CASSARWDPEVEDTQYF.

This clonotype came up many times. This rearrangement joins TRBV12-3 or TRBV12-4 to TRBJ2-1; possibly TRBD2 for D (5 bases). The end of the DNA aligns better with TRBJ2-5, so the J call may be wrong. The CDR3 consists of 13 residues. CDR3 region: CASSSGIEETQYF. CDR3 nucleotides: TGTGCCAGCAGCTCCGGGATAGAGGAGACCCAGTACTTC.

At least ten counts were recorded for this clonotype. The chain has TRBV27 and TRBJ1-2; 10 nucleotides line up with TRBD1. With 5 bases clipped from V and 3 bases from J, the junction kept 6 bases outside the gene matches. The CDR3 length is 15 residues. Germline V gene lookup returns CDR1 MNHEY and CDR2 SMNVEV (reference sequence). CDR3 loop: CASSISTGGDYGYTF. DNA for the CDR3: TGTGCCAGCAGTATCTCGACAGGGGGCGACTATGGCTACACCTTC.